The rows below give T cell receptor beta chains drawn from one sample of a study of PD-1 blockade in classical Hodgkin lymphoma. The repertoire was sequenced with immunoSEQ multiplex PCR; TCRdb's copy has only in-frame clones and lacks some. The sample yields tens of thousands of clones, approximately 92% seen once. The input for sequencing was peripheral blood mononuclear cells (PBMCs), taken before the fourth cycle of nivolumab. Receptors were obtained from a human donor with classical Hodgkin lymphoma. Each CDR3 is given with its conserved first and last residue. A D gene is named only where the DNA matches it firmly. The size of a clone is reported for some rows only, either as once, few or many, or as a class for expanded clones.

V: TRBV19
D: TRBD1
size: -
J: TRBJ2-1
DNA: TGTGCCAGTAGTCCGGGACAGGGGGCCTATGAGCAGTTCTTC
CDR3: CASSPGQGAYEQFF

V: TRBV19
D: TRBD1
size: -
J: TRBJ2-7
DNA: TGTGCCAGTAAATCACAGGGGGAGACCTACGAGCAGTACTTC
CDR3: CASKSQGETYEQYF

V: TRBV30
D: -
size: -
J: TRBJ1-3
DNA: TGTGCCTGCAGGGCCTCTGGAAACACCATATATTTT
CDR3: CACRASGNTIYF

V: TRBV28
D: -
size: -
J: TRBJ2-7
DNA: TGTGCCAGCAGTCCCAGGGCAGCATCCTACGAGCAGTACTTC
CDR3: CASSPRAASYEQYF

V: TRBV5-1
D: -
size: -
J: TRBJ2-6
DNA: TGCGCCAGCAGCTGGACTATAGCCTCTGGGGCCAACGTCCTGACTTTC
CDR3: CASSWTIASGANVLTF

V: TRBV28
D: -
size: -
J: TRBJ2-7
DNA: TGTGCCAGCAGAGCACTCCTAGGGGTCTACGAGCAGTACTTC
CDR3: CASRALLGVYEQYF

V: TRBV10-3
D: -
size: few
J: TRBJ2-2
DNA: TGTGCCATCAGTGTCCAGGGGCTAGGAAACACCGGGGAGCTGTTTTTT
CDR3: CAISVQGLGNTGELFF

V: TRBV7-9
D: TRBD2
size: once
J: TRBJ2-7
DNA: TGTGCCAGCAGCGGTACTAGCGGTCCATCCTACGAGCAGTACTTC
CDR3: CASSGTSGPSYEQYF

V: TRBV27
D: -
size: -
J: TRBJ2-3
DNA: TGTGCCAGCAGTTTGGGTCTGGGGTCCTCCCCCACAGATACGCAGTATTTT
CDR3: CASSLGLGSSPTDTQYF

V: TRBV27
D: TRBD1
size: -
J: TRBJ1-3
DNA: TGTGCCAGGACTGGACAGGAAGGTTCGATGAGCTCTGGAAACACCATATATTTT
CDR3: CARTGQEGSMSSGNTIYF

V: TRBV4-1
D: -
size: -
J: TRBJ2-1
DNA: TGCGCCAGCAGCCAAGGTGGCAGGGCTTATGAGCAGTTCTTC
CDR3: CASSQGGRAYEQFF

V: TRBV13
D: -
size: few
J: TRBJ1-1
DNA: TGTGCCAGCAGCCCAATGCAGAGGGCTGAAGCTTTCTTT
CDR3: CASSPMQRAEAFF

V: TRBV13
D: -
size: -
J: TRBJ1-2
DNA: TGTGCCAGCAGCTCAACAGGGAAAGGGCCTAACTATGGCTACACCTTC
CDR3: CASSSTGKGPNYGYTF

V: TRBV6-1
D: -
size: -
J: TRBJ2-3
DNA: TGTGCCAGCAGTGAAGTCTTAGCGAGCACAGATACGCAGTATTTT
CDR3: CASSEVLASTDTQYF

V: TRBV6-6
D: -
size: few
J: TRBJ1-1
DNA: TGTGCCAGCAGTGATGGCCCTGAAGCTTTCTTT
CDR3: CASSDGPEAFF

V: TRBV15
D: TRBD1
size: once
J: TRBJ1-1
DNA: TGTGCCACCAGCGGAGGGGACAGGGGCGGTGGCACTGAAGCTTTCTTT
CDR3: CATSGGDRGGGTEAFF

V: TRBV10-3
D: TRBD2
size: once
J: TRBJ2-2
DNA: TGTGCCATCAGTCGGGTCAGCGGGGTCGGGGAGCTGTTTTTT
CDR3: CAISRVSGVGELFF

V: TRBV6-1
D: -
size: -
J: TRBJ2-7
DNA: TGTGCCAGCAAGGGAACGGCCGCCGGAGGGGAGCAGTACTTC
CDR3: CASKGTAAGGEQYF

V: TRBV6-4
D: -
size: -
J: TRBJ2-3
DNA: TGTGCCAGCAGCCCTACAGGACCCACAGATACGCAGTATTTT
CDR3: CASSPTGPTDTQYF

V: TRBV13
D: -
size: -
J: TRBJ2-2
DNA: TGTGCCAGCATCAAGGGACCGGCGAACACCGGGGAGCTGTTTTTT
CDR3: CASIKGPANTGELFF

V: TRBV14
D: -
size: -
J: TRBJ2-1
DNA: TGTGCCAGCACCCCTGGGGTAGCGGACTTGCAGTTCTTC
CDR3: CASTPGVADLQFF

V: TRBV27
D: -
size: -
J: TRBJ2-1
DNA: TGTGCCAGCATGGCTAGTGGCTATGAGCAGTTCTTC
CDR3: CASMASGYEQFF

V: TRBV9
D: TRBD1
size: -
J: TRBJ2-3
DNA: TGTGCCAGCAGCGTAGAGGTCAGGGGGACAGATACGCAGTATTTT
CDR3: CASSVEVRGTDTQYF

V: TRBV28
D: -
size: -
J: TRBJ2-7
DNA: TGTGCCAGCAGTTTCTCCCACGTAGCCTACGAGCAGTACTTC
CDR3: CASSFSHVAYEQYF

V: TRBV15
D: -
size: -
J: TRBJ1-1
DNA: TGTGCCACCAGCAGAGATGGGAGCTCGAACACTGAAGCTTTCTTT
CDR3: CATSRDGSSNTEAFF

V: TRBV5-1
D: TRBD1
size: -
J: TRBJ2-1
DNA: TGCGCCAGCAGCTTGGTAGGAGTCAGGGACAGATACAATGAGCAGTTCTTC
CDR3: CASSLVGVRDRYNEQFF

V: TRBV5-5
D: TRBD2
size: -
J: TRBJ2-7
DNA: TGTGCCAGCAGCTTGGATCTAGCGGGAATGGTTGCCGAGCAGTACTTC
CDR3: CASSLDLAGMVAEQYF

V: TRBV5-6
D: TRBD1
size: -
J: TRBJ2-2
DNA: TGTGCCAGCAGCGACACAGGGGTCACCGGGGAGCTGTTTTTT
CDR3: CASSDTGVTGELFF

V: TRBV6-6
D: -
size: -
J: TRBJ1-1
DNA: TGTGCCAGCAGTTACTCGAAGAGGTCGGGCACTGAAGCTTTCTTT
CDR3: CASSYSKRSGTEAFF

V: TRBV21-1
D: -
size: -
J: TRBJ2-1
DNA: TGTGCCAGCAGCAAACTGGAACTAGCAGGCGAAAAGAGGTCCTACAATGAGCAGTTCTTC
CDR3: CASSKLELAGEKRSYNEQFF

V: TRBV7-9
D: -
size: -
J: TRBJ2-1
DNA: TGTGCCAGCAGCTTAGACAGTTCGGGCTTGTTGGATGAGCAGTTCTTC
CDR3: CASSLDSSGLLDEQFF

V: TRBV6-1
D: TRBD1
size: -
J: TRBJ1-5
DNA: TGTGCCAGCAGTGAGCAGACAGGGAACAATCAGCCCCAGCATTTT
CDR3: CASSEQTGNNQPQHF

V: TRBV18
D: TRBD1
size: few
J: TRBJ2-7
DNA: TGTGCCAGCGCACAGGGGGTGGCCTACGAGCAGTACTTC
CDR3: CASAQGVAYEQYF

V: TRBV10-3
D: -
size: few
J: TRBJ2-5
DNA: TGTGCCATCAGTGAGGGGCGGCCCGGAGAGACCCAGTACTTC
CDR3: CAISEGRPGETQYF

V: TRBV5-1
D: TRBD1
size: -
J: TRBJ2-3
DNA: TGCGCCAGCAGCGGACGGACAGGGGGCCTTACAGATACGCAGTATTTT
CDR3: CASSGRTGGLTDTQYF

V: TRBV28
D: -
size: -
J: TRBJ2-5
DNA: TGTGCCAGCAGCCAGGGTCGGGAGACCCAGTACTTC
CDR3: CASSQGRETQYF

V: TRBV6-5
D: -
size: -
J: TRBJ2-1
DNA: TGTGCCAGCAGGAGTGGGCAGGTCCATGAGCAGTTCTTC
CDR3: CASRSGQVHEQFF

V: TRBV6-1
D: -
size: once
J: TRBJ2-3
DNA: TGTGCCAGCAGTGTTCAAAGTGGCGGGATGGGCACAGATACGCAGTATTTT
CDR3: CASSVQSGGMGTDTQYF

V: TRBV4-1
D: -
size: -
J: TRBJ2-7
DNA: TGCGCCAGCAGCCAAGAGGCAGGTTCGCCCTACGAGCAGTACTTC
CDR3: CASSQEAGSPYEQYF

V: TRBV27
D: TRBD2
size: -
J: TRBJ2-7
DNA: TGTGCCAGCAGTTTTGGTCGAGCTAGCGGCCGCCCACAAACCTACGAGCAGTACTTC
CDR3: CASSFGRASGRPQTYEQYF

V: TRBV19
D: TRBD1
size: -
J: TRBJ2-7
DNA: TGTGCCAGTAGTATCGGGACAGCAGCCTACGAGCAGTACTTC
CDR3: CASSIGTAAYEQYF

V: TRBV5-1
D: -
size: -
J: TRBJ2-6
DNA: TGCGCCAGCAAGGGACTCTCTGGGGCCAACGTCCTGACTTTC
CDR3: CASKGLSGANVLTF

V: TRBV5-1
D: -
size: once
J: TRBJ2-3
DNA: TGCGCCAGCAGCTTGGCAGATACGCAGTATTTT
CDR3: CASSLADTQYF

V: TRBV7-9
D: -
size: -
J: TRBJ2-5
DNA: TGTGCCAGCAGCCAAGAGACCCAGTACTTC
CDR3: CASSQETQYF

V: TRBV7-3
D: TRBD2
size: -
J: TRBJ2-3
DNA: TGTGCCAGCAGCTCGGGACTAGCGGGAGGATGGGATACGCAGTATTTT
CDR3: CASSSGLAGGWDTQYF

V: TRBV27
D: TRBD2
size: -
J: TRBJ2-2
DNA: TGTGCCAGCAGTTTATTATCTAGCGGGGGGGCCAACACCGGGGAGCTGTTTTTT
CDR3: CASSLLSSGGANTGELFF

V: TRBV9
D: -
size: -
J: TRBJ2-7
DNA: TGTGCCAGCAGCCCGGGGAACTACGAGCAGTACTTC
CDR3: CASSPGNYEQYF

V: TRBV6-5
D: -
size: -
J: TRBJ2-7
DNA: TGTGCCAGCAGTTACCGCCCCGCCTACGAGCAGTACTTC
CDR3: CASSYRPAYEQYF

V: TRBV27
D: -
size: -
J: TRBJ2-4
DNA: TGTGCCAGCCGGGCAGCGGACAGCAAAAACATTCAGTACTTC
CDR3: CASRAADSKNIQYF

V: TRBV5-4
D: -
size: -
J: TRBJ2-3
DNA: TGTGCCAGCAGCTTCGAGGGCGCAGATACGCAGTATTTT
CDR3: CASSFEGADTQYF

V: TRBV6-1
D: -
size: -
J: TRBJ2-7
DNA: TGTGCCAGCAGTGTGGCTGGGTATGAGTACGAGCAGTACTTC
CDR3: CASSVAGYEYEQYF